This T cell receptor beta chain appears in the sequencing data of a study of T cell responses to AZD1222 COVID-19 vaccine. The overall study: Second-dose groups at about 4 or about 12 weeks were pooled. Whole-study results and caveats: At 160-218 and 743-854, vaccine-associated CD4 TCRs were dominant, and they spanned spike. Only five or six people who got AZD1222 tested seropositive at baseline. Clonal diversity was possibly underestimated, and the donors were mostly white British, with more females.

Concerning this clone: Its antigen remains unidentified.

The repertoire was sequenced with immunoSEQ multiplex PCR; TCRdb's copy has only in-frame clones and lacks some. This sample has some 120,000 clones, with 85% to 90% found just once. Per germline, CDR1 MNHEY and CDR2 SVGEGT. The V gene end was trimmed by 6 bases and the J gene end by 2 bases; junction bases not matched to a gene: 7. The CDR3 runs 15 residues. The TCR sequence derives from an adult in good health. The sequencing here drew on peripheral blood, taken on day 0 of AZD1222 vaccination. The genes are TRBV6-2 or TRBV6-3 and TRBJ2-3; 8 bases are shared with TRBD2. In DNA form, the CDR3 reads TGTGCCAGCAGCCAAGCGGGAGTCACCACAGATACGCAGTATTTT. It translates to CASSQAGVTTDTQYF.